This T cell receptor beta chain was identified during a study of T cell clonality in common variable immunodeficiency. This clone was observed many times. Its antigen is unidentified. The CDR3 is cut off 3 residues early in the read; its end comes from the germline J gene. The CDR3 has 17 residues. Germline V CDR1 and CDR2: MGHRA, YSYEKL. V shed 0 bases and J 3 bases; nucleotides not matched to a gene: 7. General study findings and limits: Reportedly, TCR beta sequences from common variable immunodeficiency showed fewer deletions and N-nucleotide insertions. CVID subjects had higher TCRbeta clonality than healthy controls, most marked in about a third. Fewer TCRbeta clones were shared among CVID subjects than controls.

CVID and control samples used equivalent genomic DNA input. This table comes from immunoSEQ multiplex PCR, and its TCRdb copy is limited to in-frame clones, with some not included. The sample shows fewer than 55,000 clones, none of them appearing just once. The chain joins TRBV4-1 to TRBJ2-1; 8 nucleotides agree with TRBD1. The material sequenced was peripheral blood mononuclear cells. This receptor was taken from a person between 18 and 69 years old in good health. The covered CDR3 bases are TGCGCCAGCAGCCAAGATAGAGGAGACAGGGGCTACAATGAG. Protein product: CASSQDRGDRGYNE. The complete CDR3 reads CASSQDRGDRGYNEQFF.